These T cell receptor beta chains were read from a single sample in a study of shared clonotypes between healthy human individuals. Method: immunoSEQ multiplex PCR; TCRdb's copy keeps in-frame clones and lacks some. The sample includes millions of clones, 85% to 95% of them seen just once. Sequencing used naive CD4+ T cells sorted from blood. These receptors all come from a man younger than 30 in good health. CDR3s include the opening cysteine and the closing phenylalanine or tryptophan. D genes are given only for firm matches. A row's size may be missing; if present it is once, few, many or a size class.

clone_size	v_call	d_call	j_call	cdr3_aa	cdr3_nt
.	TRBV30	.	TRBJ2-1	CAWSVEREQFF	TGTGCCTGGAGTGTTGAGCGGGAGCAGTTCTTC
.	TRBV4-1	.	TRBJ2-7	CASRTLLGVDEQYF	TGCGCCAGCAGAACACTTCTAGGGGTAGACGAGCAGTACTTC
.	TRBV5-4	TRBD1	TRBJ1-2	CASSDRGGQGANYGYTF	TGTGCCAGCAGCGATAGGGGAGGACAGGGGGCTAACTATGGCTACACCTTC
.	TRBV5-1	TRBD1	TRBJ2-3	CASSVDRGTDTQYF	TGCGCCAGCAGCGTGGACAGGGGGACAGATACGCAGTATTTT
.	TRBV29-1	.	TRBJ2-5	CSVEDRGARETQYF	TGCAGCGTTGAAGATCGGGGGGCTAGGGAGACCCAGTACTTC
.	TRBV5-4	.	TRBJ2-2	CASSLGQLNTGELFF	TGTGCCAGCAGCTTGGGACAACTGAACACCGGGGAGCTGTTTTTT
.	TRBV18	.	TRBJ1-3	CASSPSGVLSGNTIYF	TGTGCCAGCTCACCATCGGGGGTCCTCTCTGGAAACACCATATATTTT
.	TRBV7-3	TRBD1	TRBJ1-1	CASSHMGPLGQSNTEAFF	TGTGCCAGCAGCCATATGGGCCCTCTGGGACAGTCGAACACTGAAGCTTTCTTT
.	TRBV6-1	TRBD2	TRBJ2-3	CASSEGDLAGAPTDTQYF	TGTGCCAGCAGTGAAGGGGATCTAGCGGGGGCCCCCACAGATACGCAGTATTTT
.	TRBV5-6	.	TRBJ2-7	CASSFSREYSYEQYF	TGTGCCAGCAGCTTCTCCAGGGAGTACTCCTACGAGCAGTACTTC
.	TRBV10-2	TRBD1	TRBJ1-2	CASTSRGQKHSNYGYTF	TGCGCCAGCACCTCCCGGGGACAGAAGCATAGTAACTATGGCTACACCTTC
.	TRBV28	.	TRBJ2-7	CASSLGGAAYEQYF	TGTGCCAGCAGTCTGGGGGGGGCCGCCTACGAGCAGTACTTC
.	TRBV12-5	TRBD1	TRBJ2-1	CASGLNLGQGKNEQFF	TGTGCTAGTGGTTTGAATTTGGGACAGGGAAAAAATGAGCAGTTCTTC
.	TRBV5-8	.	TRBJ2-2	CASSNQWNTGELFF	TGTGCCAGCAGTAACCAGTGGAACACCGGGGAGCTGTTTTTT
.	TRBV12-2	.	TRBJ2-3	CARSGDWGGATDTQYF	TGTGCAAGGTCGGGAGATTGGGGGGGAGCGACAGATACGCAGTATTTT
.	TRBV4-1	.	TRBJ1-2	CASSQGLLGRAANYGYTF	TGCGCCAGCAGCCAAGGGCTTTTGGGTAGGGCAGCTAACTATGGCTACACCTTC
.	TRBV6-5	.	TRBJ2-7	CASRSTLTSTYEQYF	TGTGCCAGCAGATCGACCCTGACATCTACCTACGAGCAGTACTTC
.	TRBV9	TRBD2	TRBJ2-1	CASSVRSSGILSSYNEQFF	TGTGCCAGCAGCGTACGTTCTAGCGGAATACTCAGCTCCTACAATGAGCAGTTCTTC
.	TRBV7-9	.	TRBJ1-6	CASSPRGTADLGPLHF	TGTGCCAGCAGCCCGCGGGGGACGGCCGACTTGGGGCCCCTCCACTTT
.	TRBV10-3	.	TRBJ2-7	CAISDFGYEQYF	TGTGCCATCAGTGATTTTGGATACGAGCAGTACTTC
once	TRBV5-4	.	TRBJ1-6	CASSLLTGTASNSPLHF	TGTGCCAGCAGCCTTTTAACAGGGACCGCATCTAATTCACCCCTCCACTTT
.	TRBV27	.	TRBJ2-7	CASNPLGGGSGLYEQYF	TGTGCCAGCAATCCCCTGGGAGGGGGATCGGGCCTCTACGAGCAGTACTTC
.	TRBV30	.	TRBJ1-3	CAWATKSSGNTIYF	TGTGCCTGGGCCACGAAGAGCTCTGGAAACACCATATATTTT
.	TRBV7-2	TRBD2	TRBJ2-7	CASSIGLAGSYEQYF	TGTGCCAGCAGCATCGGACTAGCAGGCTCCTACGAGCAGTACTTC
.	TRBV2	.	TRBJ2-7	CASGQGAYEQYF	TGTGCCAGTGGGCAGGGAGCCTACGAGCAGTACTTC
once	TRBV10-3	TRBD1	TRBJ2-3	CAISEWDRGSDTQYF	TGTGCCATCAGTGAGTGGGACAGGGGGTCGGATACGCAGTATTTT
.	TRBV7-2	.	TRBJ2-3	CASSPRGGASTDTQYF	TGTGCCAGCAGCCCCCGCGGAGGGGCGAGCACAGATACGCAGTATTTT
.	TRBV14	.	TRBJ2-5	CASSQRRPAGWETQYF	TGTGCCAGCAGCCAAAGGAGGCCGGCAGGGTGGGAGACCCAGTACTTC
.	TRBV7-8	.	TRBJ1-6	CASSLEEPENSPLHF	TGTGCCAGCAGCTTGGAGGAACCGGAAAATTCACCCCTCCACTTT
.	TRBV28	.	TRBJ2-7	CASRTGPSGSYEQYF	TGTGCCAGCAGGACGGGGCCCTCCGGGTCCTACGAGCAGTACTTC
.	TRBV4-1	.	TRBJ1-6	CASSQIYGSPLHF	TGCGCCAGCAGCCAAATATACGGATCACCCCTCCACTTT
.	TRBV18	.	TRBJ1-1	CASYGLLNTEAFF	TGTGCCAGCTACGGGCTCCTGAACACTGAAGCTTTCTTT
.	TRBV7-9	TRBD2	TRBJ2-1	CASSRLTSGGDYEQFF	TGTGCCAGCAGCCGCCTGACTAGCGGGGGGGATTATGAGCAGTTCTTC
.	TRBV19	.	TRBJ2-1	CASSKFNNEQFF	TGTGCCAGTAGTAAGTTTAACAATGAGCAGTTCTTC
.	TRBV6-5	TRBD2	TRBJ2-3	CASRPGLAGVDTQYF	TGTGCCAGCAGGCCGGGACTAGCGGGAGTTGATACGCAGTATTTT
.	TRBV2	TRBD2	TRBJ2-1	CASVPRTGGRNEQFF	TGTGCCAGCGTCCCGCGAACGGGAGGAAGAAATGAGCAGTTCTTC
.	TRBV30	.	TRBJ1-2	CAWSVAYGYTF	TGTGCCTGGAGTGTAGCTTATGGCTACACCTTC
.	TRBV4-1	TRBD1	TRBJ2-7	CASSQPTGGRIVGKQYF	TGCGCCAGCAGCCAACCAACAGGGGGCCGGATTGTAGGAAAGCAGTACTTC
.	TRBV5-1	.	TRBJ2-2	CASSFIPGVPTGELFF	TGCGCCAGCAGCTTTATTCCGGGGGTCCCAACCGGGGAGCTGTTTTTT
.	TRBV11-2	.	TRBJ1-4	CASSPWGPNDKKLFF	TGTGCCAGCAGCCCATGGGGGCCTAATGATAAAAAACTGTTTTTT
.	TRBV25-1	TRBD2	TRBJ2-2	CASSPRGSGSGELFF	TGTGCCAGCAGTCCTCGTGGTAGCGGGTCCGGGGAGCTGTTTTTT
.	TRBV10-3	TRBD2	TRBJ2-3	CAISALLAGGADTQYF	TGTGCCATCAGTGCCCTACTAGCGGGAGGAGCAGATACGCAGTATTTT
.	TRBV7-9	.	TRBJ2-5	CASSRGGGEEETQYF	TGTGCCAGCAGCCGAGGAGGGGGAGAGGAAGAGACCCAGTACTTC
.	TRBV4-3	.	TRBJ1-5	CASSQEPGNQPQHF	TGCGCCAGCAGCCAAGAACCGGGGAATCAGCCCCAGCATTTT
.	TRBV30	.	TRBJ2-2	CAWSAGNSNTGELFF	TGTGCCTGGAGTGCCGGGAACAGTAACACCGGGGAGCTGTTTTTT
once	TRBV28	TRBD1	TRBJ2-7	CASSSLGTGGPQSYEQYF	TGTGCCAGCAGTTCATTAGGGACAGGGGGGCCGCAATCCTACGAGCAGTACTTC
.	TRBV28	TRBD1	TRBJ1-2	CASLEGQGALGYTF	TGTGCCAGCCTGGAAGGACAGGGGGCGCTTGGCTACACCTTC
.	TRBV6-5	TRBD1	TRBJ2-7	CASSYYGTGGYEQYF	TGTGCCAGCAGTTACTACGGGACAGGGGGGTACGAGCAGTACTTC
.	TRBV19	TRBD1	TRBJ2-7	CASSIGSTGVDEQYF	TGTGCCAGTAGTATAGGCTCGACAGGGGTCGACGAGCAGTACTTC
once	TRBV7-9	.	TRBJ1-4	CASSLGRAGGAGEKLFF	TGTGCCAGCAGCTTAGGGCGCGCGGGGGGCGCGGGTGAAAAACTGTTTTTT
.	TRBV5-1	TRBD1	TRBJ2-7	CASSFGQGGNYEQYF	TGCGCCAGCAGCTTTGGACAGGGGGGAAACTACGAGCAGTACTTC
.	TRBV2	.	TRBJ2-1	CASRGLYNEQFF	TGTGCCAGCAGGGGACTGTACAATGAGCAGTTCTTC
.	TRBV7-2	TRBD2	TRBJ2-3	CASSLLAGGYRDTQYF	TGTGCCAGCAGCTTACTAGCGGGGGGTTATCGGGATACGCAGTATTTT
.	TRBV28	TRBD2	TRBJ2-3	CASSNRASRGYTDTQYF	TGTGCCAGCAGTAATCGGGCGTCGCGGGGGTACACAGATACGCAGTATTTT
.	TRBV6-5	.	TRBJ2-7	CASSYRGNNEQYF	TGTGCCAGCAGTTATAGGGGGAACAACGAGCAGTACTTC